Sequencing of this T cell receptor beta chain was carried out in a study of T-cell memory formation after mild COVID-19. It was 5'RACE with constant-segment primers that produced the TCR alpha and TCR beta cDNA libraries, which carried sample barcodes and UMIs. TCRdb fed the 5' RACE reads into MiXCR, producing one record per CDR3 protein. The repertoire has roughly 250,000 distinct CDR3 sequences, roughly 17% of them found once; the top ten carry about 4%. Trimming stripped 6 bases from V and 2 bases from J, with 17 bases between. Germline V lookup: CDR1 MDHEN, CDR2 SYDVKM. The CDR3 totals 15 residues. The table lists this clonotype with a few counts.

This chain uses TRBV28 with TRBJ2-7, with D possibly being TRBD2 (7 bases). This sequence originates from a young man who had mild COVID-19 (a few samples of this study predate the infection). Cell type and time point are not known. Sequencing was done on a sample of PBMCs or a T cell subset sorted from them (not recorded which). The DNA for the CDR3 is TGTGCCAGCAGCATAGGGGGGGGGTCCGCCTACGAGCAGTACGTC. Protein product: CASSIGGGSAYEQYV.